Listed below are T cell receptor beta chains from one sample, sequenced in a study of T cell responses to AZD1222 COVID-19 vaccine. Repertoires were generated with immunoSEQ multiplex PCR, while TCRdb's copy carries only in-frame clones and drops some. This table holds over 85,000 clones, 85% to 95% found once. This specimen was peripheral blood, taken 28 days after the second AZD1222 dose. Source of these receptors: an adult who received the AZD1222 COVID-19 vaccine. Each CDR3 is given with its conserved first and last residue. The D gene is left open where the match is weak.

>TRBV4-1|TRBJ1-2|-
CASSQDDLILGRSLNYGYTF
>TRBV11-2|TRBJ1-2|-
CASSLDFRGGYGYTF
>TRBV12-3/TRBV12-4|TRBJ1-1|-
CASRKGTEAFF
>TRBV29-1|TRBJ2-7|-
CSVEGGALSSYEQYF
>TRBV5-6|TRBJ1-2|-
CASSSQEGSYTF
>TRBV27|TRBJ1-2|-
CASSLGPYYGYTF
>TRBV5-1|TRBJ2-7|TRBD2
CASSLEAGEQYF
>TRBV27|TRBJ2-7|TRBD1
CASSLRQGAYEQYF
>TRBV7-8|TRBJ2-5|-
CASSPSGSGETQYF
>TRBV5-1|TRBJ2-1|TRBD1
CASSLQGTAYNEQFF
>TRBV6-5|TRBJ1-2|TRBD1
CASSQGAWSGYTF
>TRBV3-1/TRBV3-2|TRBJ1-2|-
CASSHSDQLRFYGYTF
>TRBV6-4|TRBJ1-1|-
CASTSGRTSEAFF
>TRBV5-4|TRBJ1-2|TRBD1
CASRYSEGAFGSYGYTF
>TRBV11-2|TRBJ1-1|TRBD1
CASSKDRDTEAFF
>TRBV11-2|TRBJ2-5|TRBD1
CASSFGTGREETQYF
>TRBV6-5|TRBJ1-2|-
CASSPAGLHGYTF